The 22 T cell receptor beta chains below come from one sample, sequenced in a study of blood T cell repertoires in COVID-19. Some clones are missing from TCRdb's copy, which holds only in-frame ones; the method was immunoSEQ multiplex PCR. The table includes around 140,000 clones, approximately 89% detected once. The sample consisted of peripheral blood. These receptors originate from a man aged 50-60 years with acute or convalescent COVID-19.

V gene TRBV5-1 combines with J gene TRBJ2-7, with TRBD1 matching 7 bases. The germline CDR1 and CDR2 sequences are SGHRS and YFSETQ. The CDR3 sequence is 14 residues long. V dropped 0 bases and J dropped 0; count of bases not matched to a gene: 0. The CDR3 reads CASSLGDSSYEQYF. DNA of the CDR3: TGCGCCAGCAGCTTGGGGGACAGCTCCTACGAGCAGTACTTC.

The chain links TRBV5-5 to TRBJ2-7; 8 nucleotides line up with TRBD1. Germline lookup yields CDR1 SGHKS and CDR2 YYEKEE (reference sequence). This CDR3 has 15 amino acids. J lost 2 bases, V lost 2 bases, and 6 bases had no gene match. The DNA of the CDR3 is TGTGCCAGCAGCTTCAGGGGGCGAGAAGCCTACGAGCAGTACTTC. Protein: CASSFRGREAYEQYF.

The chain links TRBV5-1 to TRBJ2-3, with D maybe TRBD2 (6 bases). CDR1 is SGHRS, CDR2 YFSETQ, per germline. The V end lost 1 base, the J end lost 1 base, and 19 bases lay between the germline ends. This CDR3 region has 18 residues. The CDR3 reads CASSLSGVPGVGTDTQYF. The CDR3 nucleotides read TGCGCCAGCAGCTTGAGCGGAGTCCCGGGGGTTGGCACAGATACGCAGTATTTT.

The rearrangement links TRBV3-1 (or the pseudogene TRBV3-2) to TRBJ2-3; D possibly corresponds to TRBD2 (6 bases). The germline V gene encodes CDR1 LGHDT and CDR2 YNNKEL (reference sequence). Trimming left V 2 bases short and J 0 bases short, with 12 bases between. The CDR3 has 16 amino acids. CDR3 region: CASSQNAGTSTDTQYF. The CDR3 coding sequence is TGTGCCAGCAGCCAAAACGCCGGGACTAGCACAGATACGCAGTATTTT.

The chain uses TRBV5-5 and TRBJ2-7; a possible D gene is TRBD1 (6 bases). The CDR3 loop spans 15 amino acids. With 1 base removed from V and 1 base from J, the gap between germline ends came to 12 bases. Germline V gene lookup returns CDR1 SGHKS and CDR2 YYEKEE (reference sequence). CDR3 sequence: CASSLLGHKSYEQYF. The CDR3 coding sequence is TGTGCCAGCAGCTTGTTGGGACACAAGTCCTACGAGCAGTACTTC.

This chain links TRBV5-4 with TRBJ1-1; D possibly corresponds to TRBD1 (5 bases). Trimming pared 6 bases from V and 1 base from J, leaving 10 bases between. The CDR3 contains 13 residues. Germline V gives CDR1 SGHNT, CDR2 YYREEE (reference sequence). CDR3 sequence (DNA): TGTGCCAGCAACGCGGACACGAACACTGAAGCTTTCTTT. Amino acids: CASNADTNTEAFF.

V and J are TRBV7-2 and TRBJ2-7; 12 bases are shared with TRBD2. In germline, CDR1 is SGHTA, CDR2 FQGNSA. CDR3 length: 15 residues. Unmatched junction bases numbered 3, after V lost 1 base and J lost 5 bases. This CDR3 reads CASSLGLAGVDEQYF. Here the CDR3 DNA reads TGTGCCAGCAGCTTAGGACTAGCGGGAGTGGACGAGCAGTACTTC. The complete variable domain, with remaining parts taken from reference TRBV7-2 and TRBJ2-7, reads GAGVSQSPSNKVTEKGKDVELRCDPISGHTALYWYRQSLGQGLEFLIYFQGNSAPDKSGLPSDRFSAERTGGSVSTLTIQRTQQEDSAVYLCASSLGLAGVDEQYFGPGTRLTVT.

The rearrangement uses TRBV5-1 and TRBJ2-5, with 14 positions matching TRBD2. V shed 0 bases and J 6 bases; nucleotides not matched to a gene: 4. The CDR3 sequence is 16 residues long. CDR1 and CDR2 (germline): SGHRS, YFSETQ. CDR3 nucleotides: TGCGCCAGCAGCTTGGTGACTAGCGGGAGGGTAAAGACCCAGTACTTC. Its protein product is CASSLVTSGRVKTQYF. Looking up the rest from reference TRBV5-1 and TRBJ2-5 gives the full variable domain: KAGVTQTPRYLIKTRGQQVTLSCSPISGHRSVSWYQQTPGQGLQFLFEYFSETQRNKGNFPGRFSGRQFSNSRSEMNVSTLELGDSALYLCASSLVTSGRVKTQYFGPGTRLLVL.

V is TRBV13 and J is TRBJ1-2; maybe TRBD1 (5 bases). Deletions cut 0 bases from V and 8 bases from J, with 10 bases between. Germline V gives CDR1 PRHDT, CDR2 FYEKMQ (reference sequence). The CDR3 has 13 residues. This chain's CDR3 is CASSLGWGRGYTF. The CDR3 nucleotides are TGTGCCAGCAGCTTAGGCTGGGGCCGAGGCTACACCTTC.

This clone has a handful of counts. The chain links TRBV28 to TRBJ2-1, with a tentative D call TRBD2 (5 bases). Per germline, CDR1 MDHEN and CDR2 SYDVKM. V lost 1 base to trimming and J lost 1 base, with 11 bases between them. The CDR3 runs to 16 residues. The CDR3 reads CASSLYEGVSYNEQFF. The CDR3 coding sequence is TGTGCCAGCAGTTTATATGAGGGAGTGTCCTACAATGAGCAGTTCTTC.

This sequence joins TRBV24-1 and TRBJ2-5; 8 bases are a match to TRBD2. V lost 3 bases and J lost 5; bases outside the gene matches: 7. Per the germline V gene, CDR1 is KGHDR and CDR2 is SFDVKD. The CDR3 is 15 amino acids. CDR3 amino acids: CATSDPSGRGETQYF. CDR3 bases: TGTGCCACCAGTGATCCCAGCGGGAGAGGGGAGACCCAGTACTTC.

The rearrangement joins TRBV5-4 to TRBJ2-5; the match to TRBD1 covers 9 bases. Germline assignment: CDR1 SGHNT and CDR2 YYREEE (reference sequence). The CDR3 is 15 residues long. With 4 bases clipped from V and 5 bases from J, the junction kept 9 bases outside the gene matches. The DNA of the CDR3 is TGTGCCAGCAGCACTTCACAGGGGGCGCGGGAGACCCAGTACTTC. Translation: CASSTSQGARETQYF.

This chain connects TRBV19 to TRBJ1-4, with D possibly matching TRBD1 (6 bases). This CDR3 has 13 residues. V was pared by 7 bases and J by 7 bases, with 13 bases between. Germline V gene sequence: CDR1 LNHDA, CDR2 SQIVND (reference sequence). The CDR3 region is CASTGTHGEKLFF. CDR3 nucleotides: TGTGCCAGTACCGGGACACACGGTGAAAAACTGTTTTTT.

The chain carries TRBV6-5 and TRBJ1-2; 8 nucleotides agree with TRBD1. The CDR3 totals 14 residues. After removal of 4 bases from V and 8 bases from J, the junction contained 9 bases not matched to a gene. Germline CDR1 is MNHEY and CDR2 is SVGAGI. In nucleotides, the CDR3 is TGTGCCAGCAGTTCGGTGACAGGGGTGGCCGGCTACACCTTC. Residues: CASSSVTGVAGYTF.

The chain couples TRBV28 to TRBJ1-1; D call uncertain. The CDR3 spans 14 residues. V lost 7 bases and J lost 3, with 15 bases in between. From germline, CDR1 is MDHEN and CDR2 SYDVKM. CDR3 sequence reads: CASTLGGLDTEAFF. The CDR3 DNA reads as TGTGCCAGCACCTTAGGAGGGCTGGACACTGAAGCTTTCTTT.

The chain couples TRBV19 to TRBJ1-5, with D maybe TRBD1 (5 bases). Germline CDR1 and CDR2: LNHDA and SQIVND (reference sequence). The CDR3 is 16 residues long. The V end lost 3 bases, the J end lost 6 bases, and 18 bases lay between the germline ends. DNA of the CDR3: TGTGCCAGTAGTATTGGTGGGCAGGGCGGGATTCAGCCCCAGCATTTT. Translating gives CASSIGGQGGIQPQHF.

The chain employs TRBV2 and TRBJ1-5; no clear D gene. This CDR3 region has 14 residues. Trimming shortened V by 0 bases and J by 7 bases, and 10 bases separated the two germline ends. The germline CDR1 and CDR2 sequences are SNHLY and FYNNEI. The CDR3 spells CASSEAVREQPQHF. CDR3 sequence (DNA): TGTGCCAGCAGTGAAGCAGTGAGGGAACAGCCCCAGCATTTT.

The CDR3 sequence is CASSLLGGDHNEQFF. CDR3 nucleotides: TGTGCCAGCAGCTTACTCGGCGGGGACCACAATGAGCAGTTCTTC. The chain carries TRBV11-1 and TRBJ2-1, with a possible D match to TRBD2 (6 bases). The length of the CDR3 is 15 residues. Germline lookup yields CDR1 SGHAT and CDR2 FQDESV (reference sequence). V lost 2 bases and J lost 5, with 13 bases in between.

V gene TRBV28 combines with J gene TRBJ2-5, with 12 bases that match TRBD2. Trimming at V came to 5 bases and at J to 2 bases, leaving 6 bases not matched to a gene. In germline, CDR1 is MDHEN, CDR2 SYDVKM. The CDR3 sequence is 16 residues long. This chain's CDR3 is CASSPWTSGVQETQYF. The CDR3 DNA follows: TGTGCCAGCAGTCCCTGGACTAGCGGGGTGCAAGAGACCCAGTACTTC.

V usage is TRBV29-1 and J usage is TRBJ1-1; maybe TRBD1 (5 bases). V lost 4 bases and J lost 0, with 15 bases in between. This CDR3 is 15 amino acids long. The germline V gene encodes CDR1 SQVTM and CDR2 ANQGSEA. The CDR3 is CSVGAGWGMNTEAFF. In DNA, the CDR3 is TGCAGCGTTGGAGCAGGGTGGGGAATGAACACTGAAGCTTTCTTT. The variable domain in full, with the rest retrieved from reference TRBV29-1 and TRBJ1-1, is SAVISQKPSRDICQRGTSLTIQCQVDSQVTMMFWYRQQPGQSLTLIATANQGSEATYESGFVIDKFPISRPNLTFSTLTVSNMSPEDSSIYLCSVGAGWGMNTEAFFGQGTRLTVV.

The chain links TRBV6-5 to TRBJ1-3, with a tentative D call TRBD1 (6 bases). Trimming stripped 7 bases from V and 0 bases from J, with 13 bases between. Germline values: CDR1 MNHEY, CDR2 SVGAGI. The CDR3 is made up of 15 amino acids. CDR3 sequence reads: CASNPDSNSGNTIYF. In nucleotides, the CDR3 is TGTGCCAGCAACCCGGACAGCAACTCTGGAAACACCATATATTTT.

This chain uses TRBV5-4 with TRBJ1-1; weak D call: TRBD1 (5 bases). Trimming cost V 4 bases and J 7 bases, with 8 bases left between them. CDR1 is SGHNT, CDR2 YYREEE, per germline (reference sequence). CDR3 length: 11 residues. This CDR3 is CASSAGLEAFF. The CDR3 nucleotides read TGTGCCAGCAGCGCGGGACTTGAAGCTTTCTTT.